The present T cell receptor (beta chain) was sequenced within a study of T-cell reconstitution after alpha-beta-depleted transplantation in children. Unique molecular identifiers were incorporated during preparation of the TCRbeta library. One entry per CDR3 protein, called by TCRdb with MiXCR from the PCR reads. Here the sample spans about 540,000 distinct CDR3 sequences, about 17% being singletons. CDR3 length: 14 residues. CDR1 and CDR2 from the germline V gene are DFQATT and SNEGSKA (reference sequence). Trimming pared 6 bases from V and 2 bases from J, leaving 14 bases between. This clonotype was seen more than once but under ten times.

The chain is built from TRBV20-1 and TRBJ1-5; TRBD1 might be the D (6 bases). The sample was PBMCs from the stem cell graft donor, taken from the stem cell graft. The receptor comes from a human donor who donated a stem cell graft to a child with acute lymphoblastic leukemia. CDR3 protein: CSARDRLGNQPQHF. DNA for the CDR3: TGCAGTGCCCGCGACAGGCTGGGCAATCAGCCCCAGCATTTT.